The clone carrying this T cell receptor beta chain was counted a few times. Its antigen is unknown. iRepertoire HTBI primers and Arm-PCR of CDR3 regions built TCR beta libraries. TCRdb re-called the multiplex PCR reads with MiXCR, one entry per CDR3 protein. This table holds some 340,000 distinct CDR3 sequences, approximately 10% found once. V dropped 6 bases and J dropped 3; count of bases not matched to a gene: 3. This CDR3 is built from 14 residues. From germline, CDR1 is MGHDK and CDR2 SYGVNS. This sample is drawn from a study of regulatory T cells in long-lasting Graves disease. General study points: TRBV28 was favored in persistent disease, as were TRBJ1-2 and TRBJ2-5.

Noted time point: newly diagnosed GD, antithyroid drugs for less than 3 months. PBMCs provided the RNA from which the TCR library was made. These data were also filed under a second study, of T cells in Graves' hyperthyroidism and ophthalmopathy. That work states: Stable disease denoted Graves' hyperthyroidism without ophthalmopathy progression within 18 months. Blood also showed most of the thyroid clonotypes that were expanded above 0.001. Patients with ophthalmopathy were separated from those with stable hyperthyroidism by a 13 V-J model.

The TCR originated in a young woman with Graves disease. This sample comprised peripheral blood mononuclear cells (PBMCs), obtained at new diagnosis, from a patient treated with antithyroid drugs. The chain has TRBV25-1 and TRBJ1-1; 11 bases match TRBD1. In DNA form, the CDR3 reads TGTGCCAGCAGCGGGGACAGGGGGTACACTGAAGCTTTCTTT. Its protein is CASSGDRGYTEAFF.